Listed below are T cell receptor beta chains from one sample, sequenced in a study of T cell repertoires in cytomegalovirus infection. One entry per CDR3 protein, called by TCRdb with MiXCR from the reads. The table lists about 830,000 distinct CDR3 sequences, 30% to 35% of them singletons. Their target antigens are unknown. This material consisted of cultured CD8+ T cells from PBMCs, taken from culture after CMV antigen stimulation. The receptor source for this set is a human donor in good health (CMV status not recorded). Some clones in this sample may be carry-over from other donors' samples. The CDR3 runs from the conserved cysteine through the conserved F or W. A D gene is named only where the DNA matches it firmly. Expanded clones get a size class; other rows say once, few or many, or leave the size out.

abundance | d_gene | j_gene | v_gene | CDR3aa | CDR3nt
. | . | TRBJ2-4 | TRBV7-6 | CASTPGPGSDIQYF | TGTGCCAGCACCCCAGGACCGGGTTCAGACATTCAGTACTTC
few | . | TRBJ2-5 | TRBV7-6 | CASSLYLEETQYF | TGTGCTAGCAGCTTATATCTGGAAGAGACCCAGTACTTC
. | . | TRBJ2-3 | TRBV24-1 | CATSDLDAGGTDTQYF | TGTGCCACCAGTGATTTGGATGCAGGGGGCACAGATACGCAGTATTTT
few | . | TRBJ2-5 | TRBV20-1 | CSARGVRNQETQYF | TGCAGTGCTAGAGGGGTCCGGAACCAAGAGACCCAGTACTTC
few | . | TRBJ2-6 | TRBV12-3/TRBV12-4 | CASKGVFRDSGANVLTF | TGTGCCAGCAAAGGGGTATTTCGGGACTCTGGGGCCAACGTCCTGACTTTC
. | TRBD2 | TRBJ2-3 | TRBV12-3/TRBV12-4 | CASSLGHPGLAGGPGTDTQYF | TGTGCCAGCAGTTTAGGTCACCCGGGACTAGCGGGGGGGCCAGGCACAGATACGCAGTATTTT
few | . | TRBJ2-5 | TRBV28 | CASSFYWGGETQYF | TGTGCCAGCAGTTTTTATTGGGGTGGAGAGACCCAGTACTTC
few | . | TRBJ2-1 | TRBV9 | CASSATIGSNEQFF | TGTGCCAGCAGCGCCACCATTGGGTCCAATGAGCAGTTCTTC
. | . | TRBJ2-7 | TRBV27 | CASSFLHFGSYEQYF | TGTGCCAGCAGTTTCTTACACTTCGGCTCCTACGAGCAGTACTTC
few | . | TRBJ1-1 | TRBV7-2 | CASSPDTFGMNTEAFF | TGTGCCAGCAGCCCCGACACCTTTGGCATGAACACTGAAGCTTTCTTT
few | TRBD1 | TRBJ1-2 | TRBV5-4 | CASSPGTGGADGYTF | TGTGCCAGCAGCCCCGGGACAGGGGGCGCCGATGGCTACACCTTC
. | . | TRBJ2-5 | TRBV18 | CASSHPPGPQETQYF | TGTGCCAGCTCACATCCTCCGGGGCCCCAAGAGACCCAGTACTTC
few | TRBD1 | TRBJ1-2 | TRBV12-3/TRBV12-4 | CASTSTGVPSNYGYTF | TGTGCCAGCACCTCGACAGGGGTCCCCTCAAATTATGGCTACACCTTC
few | TRBD1 | TRBJ1-3 | TRBV14 | CASSHPDRVNTIYF | TGTGCCAGCAGCCACCCGGACAGGGTCAACACCATATATTTT
. | . | TRBJ2-3 | TRBV7-6 | CASSGGDDSTDTQYF | TGTGCCAGCAGCGGCGGAGATGACTCCACAGATACGCAGTATTTT
. | TRBD2 | TRBJ2-2 | TRBV12-3/TRBV12-4 | CASSLSLLAIRPGELFF | TGTGCCAGCAGTTTATCCCTACTAGCGATACGACCCGGGGAGCTGTTTTTT
. | . | TRBJ2-3 | TRBV10-3 | CAISESLADTQYF | TGTGCCATCAGTGAGTCCTTGGCAGATACGCAGTATTTT
many | . | TRBJ2-3 | TRBV12-3/TRBV12-4 | CASTPVGGPFTDTQYF | TGTGCCAGCACACCCGTAGGAGGCCCTTTCACAGATACGCAGTATTTT
many | . | TRBJ2-3 | TRBV10-3 | CAISLETDTQYF | TGTGCCATCAGCTTAGAGACAGATACGCAGTATTTT
. | . | TRBJ2-7 | TRBV10-3 | CAISVTDPRNYEQYF | TGTGCCATCAGTGTTACGGACCCAAGGAACTACGAGCAGTACTTC
. | TRBD1 | TRBJ2-7 | TRBV7-4 | CASSSRGGQGSHEQYF | TGTGCCAGCAGCTCTAGGGGGGGACAGGGTTCCCACGAGCAGTACTTC
few | TRBD2 | TRBJ2-3 | TRBV19 | CASSRSGGRTDTQYF | TGTGCCAGTAGTAGGAGCGGGGGGCGCACAGATACGCAGTATTTT
. | . | TRBJ2-1 | TRBV19 | CASTIGLAGNEQFF | TGTGCCAGTACCATTGGGCTAGCAGGCAATGAGCAGTTCTTC
. | . | TRBJ1-1 | TRBV9 | CASSVAMRPKNTEAFF | TGTGCCAGCAGCGTAGCTATGAGGCCTAAGAACACTGAAGCTTTCTTT
. | . | TRBJ1-1 | TRBV27 | CASSLSSGMNTEAFF | TGTGCCAGCAGTTTATCGTCAGGAATGAACACTGAAGCTTTCTTT
. | . | TRBJ2-7 | TRBV19 | CATQGRSYEQYF | TGCGCCACCCAGGGGCGCTCCTACGAGCAGTACTTC
. | . | TRBJ2-5 | TRBV14 | CASSPGRARVKETQYF | TGTGCCAGCAGCCCGGGCAGAGCACGCGTAAAAGAGACCCAGTACTTC
few | . | TRBJ1-5 | TRBV12-3/TRBV12-4 | CASTEGGEPQHF | TGTGCCAGCACCGAGGGGGGGGAACCCCAGCATTTT
many | . | TRBJ2-3 | TRBV4-1 | CASSQPGLSTDTQYF | TGCGCCAGCAGCCAGCCGGGACTTAGCACAGATACGCAGTATTTT
many | . | TRBJ1-2 | TRBV12-3/TRBV12-4 | CASSGPGTQPGTYGYTF | TGTGCCAGCAGTGGCCCCGGGACCCAACCCGGGACCTATGGCTACACCTTC
many | . | TRBJ2-1 | TRBV7-9 | CASSLSLTNEQFF | TGTGCCAGCAGCTTGTCCCTAACAAATGAGCAGTTCTTC
few | . | TRBJ2-3 | TRBV5-1 | CASSLNRDTQYF | TGCGCCAGCAGCTTGAACCGAGATACGCAGTATTTT
few | . | TRBJ2-1 | TRBV6-1 | CASTLGVNEQFF | TGTGCCAGTACCCTTGGGGTGAATGAGCAGTTCTTC
few | TRBD1 | TRBJ1-2 | TRBV7-9 | CASSYPTGGEYGYTF | TGTGCCAGCAGCTACCCGACAGGGGGAGAATATGGCTACACCTTC
. | . | TRBJ2-1 | TRBV29-1 | CSVEGGTLTYNEQFF | TGCAGCGTTGAAGGAGGGACCCTCACATACAATGAGCAGTTCTTC
many | . | TRBJ2-3 | TRBV7-9 | CASSASWDILGPDTQYF | TGTGCCAGCAGCGCCTCATGGGACATCCTAGGCCCAGATACGCAGTATTTT
few | TRBD1 | TRBJ1-3 | TRBV2 | CASSADRGSGNTIYF | TGTGCCAGCAGTGCCGACAGGGGTTCTGGAAACACCATATATTTT
once | TRBD2 | TRBJ2-1 | TRBV9 | CASSVATTSGYNEQFF | TGTGCCAGCAGCGTAGCAACGACTAGCGGTTACAATGAGCAGTTCTTC
once | TRBD1 | TRBJ2-2 | TRBV4-1 | CASCANQQGYPNTGELFF | TGCGCCAGCTGCGCAAATCAACAGGGGTATCCGAACACCGGGGAGCTGTTTTTT
many | . | TRBJ2-5 | TRBV7-6 | CASSLVGSGQETQYF | TGTGCCAGCAGCTTAGTCGGGAGCGGGCAAGAGACCCAGTACTTC
. | . | TRBJ2-4 | TRBV7-9 | CASSLGGASKNIQYF | TGTGCCAGCAGCTTAGGGGGCGCGTCCAAAAACATTCAGTACTTC
. | TRBD2 | TRBJ2-5 | TRBV7-9 | CASSLPPGLAGDQETQYF | TGTGCCAGCAGTCTTCCTCCGGGACTAGCGGGGGATCAAGAGACCCAGTACTTC
many | . | TRBJ2-1 | TRBV7-9 | CASSFNQNEQFF | TGTGCCAGCAGCTTCAACCAAAATGAGCAGTTCTTC
. | . | TRBJ2-2 | TRBV29-1 | CSVGNSNTGELFF | TGCAGCGTTGGAAACTCGAACACCGGGGAGCTGTTTTTT
few | TRBD1 | TRBJ1-5 | TRBV28 | CASSLRQGGQPQHF | TGTGCCAGCAGCTTACGACAGGGCGGTCAGCCCCAGCATTTT
few | . | TRBJ2-1 | TRBV4-1 | CASSPVGAFNEQFF | TGCGCCAGCAGCCCGGTGGGGGCGTTCAATGAGCAGTTCTTC
. | TRBD1 | TRBJ2-3 | TRBV2 | CASSETTGGMITDTQYF | TGTGCCAGCAGTGAAACCACAGGGGGGATGATCACAGATACGCAGTATTTT
. | . | TRBJ2-1 | TRBV19 | CASSFSLGASSSYNEQFF | TGTGCCAGTAGTTTCTCCCTGGGGGCATCAAGCTCCTACAATGAGCAGTTCTTC
many | TRBD1 | TRBJ1-1 | TRBV7-9 | CAALGGGRTEAFF | TGTGCCGCGTTAGGGGGCGGGAGAACTGAAGCTTTCTTT
few | TRBD2 | TRBJ2-7 | TRBV27 | CASSLGRATYEQYF | TGTGCCAGCAGCCTGGGGAGGGCCACCTACGAGCAGTACTTC
few | . | TRBJ2-2 | TRBV29-1 | CSQLDPNTGELFF | TGCAGCCAGCTGGATCCGAACACCGGGGAGCTGTTTTTT
. | . | TRBJ2-5 | TRBV20-1 | CSARDGDPRFGQYF | TGCAGTGCTAGGGATGGGGACCCCAGATTCGGCCAGTACTTC
few | . | TRBJ1-1 | TRBV12-5 | CASGFRGPASTMNTEAFF | TGTGCTAGTGGTTTCAGGGGCCCTGCATCAACCATGAACACTGAAGCTTTCTTT
. | . | TRBJ2-1 | TRBV19 | CASSITAGEQFF | TGTGCCAGTAGTATAACAGCAGGCGAGCAGTTCTTC
. | TRBD1 | TRBJ1-2 | TRBV5-5 | CATRRNQGGDGYTF | TGTGCCACCCGTCGTAACCAGGGGGGCGATGGCTACACCTTC
. | . | TRBJ2-1 | TRBV2 | CASSENPVGVEQFF | TGTGCCAGCAGTGAAAATCCAGTCGGGGTTGAGCAGTTCTTC
few | . | TRBJ2-3 | TRBV12-3/TRBV12-4 | CASRTRTGTDTQYF | TGTGCCAGCAGAACTCGGACGGGCACAGATACGCAGTATTTT
. | TRBD1 | TRBJ2-7 | TRBV2 | CASIPRDRAPYEQYF | TGTGCCAGCATCCCCCGGGACAGGGCACCCTACGAGCAGTACTTC
. | . | TRBJ1-2 | TRBV6-5 | CASSPTRGSNYGYTF | TGTGCCAGCAGCCCGACCCGGGGGTCCAACTATGGCTACACCTTC